This T cell receptor beta chain came from a study of control samples from healthy donors and cancer patients. CDR3 length: 15 residues. Trimming took 5 bases from V and 0 from J, leaving 14 bases between them. Germline CDR1 and CDR2: SEHNR and FQNEAQ (reference sequence). The table came from immunoSEQ multiplex PCR; TCRdb's copy has only in-frame clones and leaves some out. Seen here are some 65,000 clones, around four fifths observed once, and the top ten hold about 3%. The chain is built from TRBV7-9 and TRBJ2-7; D unclear. The sample comprised PBMCs. The sequence derives from a woman between 45 and 60 years old with lung cancer. For the CDR3, the DNA is TGTGCCAGCAGCCAACCGACTGATTACTCCTACGAGCAGTACTTC. Translated, it gives CASSQPTDYSYEQYF.